These 24 T cell receptor beta chains share one sample of origin, sequenced in a study of human T cells and chemical hapten exposure (dated by TCRdb to about 2021). The time point tag for this specimen amounts to: patch test 3, about 24 weeks after DPC sensitization. Reading the label with the study, this specimen's treatment or condition is: therapeutic diphenylcyclopropenone sensitization with weekly scalp DPC. The library was produced with RACE. Sequencing instrument: NextSeq 500. TCRdb reworked the public reads: Q25 trimming with fastp, MiXCR clone assembly, productive beta chains retained. Each record represents a unique CDR3 protein, reported with the most common genes and DNA among its rows. The sample table holds roughly 97,000 distinct CDR3 sequences, of which roughly 27% were seen once. Around 10% of the sample goes to the ten largest clones. The sample was whole blood, taken in connection with sensitization to the hapten diphenylcyclopropenone (DPC). The receptors here all came from a man aged 35 to 55 with alopecia areata. Some clones in this sample may be carry-over from other donors' samples.

The table lists this clonotype with a few counts. This rearrangement joins TRBV20-1 to TRBJ2-3; 11 bases match TRBD2. Germline assignment: CDR1 DFQATT and CDR2 SNEGSKA (reference sequence). With 1 base clipped from V and 0 bases from J, the junction kept 6 bases outside the gene matches. This CDR3 is built from 17 residues. The DNA for the CDR3 is TGCAGTGCTAGAGGGACTAGCGGGCCTCCTAGCACAGATACGCAGTATTTT. Protein sequence: CSARGTSGPPSTDTQYF.

The chain joins TRBV7-8 to TRBJ2-6; D possibly matches TRBD1 or TRBD2 (5 bases each). The CDR3 sequence is 19 residues long. Germline CDR1 reads SGHVS; CDR2 reads FQNEAQ. With 2 bases removed from V and 0 bases from J, the gap between germline ends came to 17 bases. CDR3 residues: CASSLLVGASASGANVLTF. The CDR3 coding sequence is TGTGCCAGCAGCTTACTCGTCGGGGCGTCCGCCTCTGGGGCCAACGTCCTGACTTTC.

In its sample, this clonotype was seen a few times. This sequence joins TRBV10-3 and TRBJ1-1, with 7 bases matching TRBD1. This CDR3 is 14 amino acids long. Germline values: CDR1 ENHRY, CDR2 SYGVKD. The V segment lost 6 bases and the J segment 0 bases; nucleotides outside the gene matches: 4. CDR3 DNA: TGTGCCATCAGCAGACAGGGAGTGAACACTGAAGCTTTCTTT. Protein product: CAISRQGVNTEAFF.

This clonotype has just a few counts. This sequence joins TRBV10-3 and TRBJ1-2; TRBD1 matches at 7 bases. CDR3 size: 13 residues. With 5 bases clipped from V and 3 bases from J, the junction kept 3 bases outside the gene matches. Per germline, CDR1 ENHRY and CDR2 SYGVKD. The CDR3 here is CAISFGQDYGYTF. The CDR3 nucleotides are TGTGCCATCAGTTTCGGACAGGACTATGGCTACACCTTC.

V and J are TRBV13 and TRBJ2-2; weak D call: TRBD2 (6 bases). Germline lookup yields CDR1 PRHDT and CDR2 FYEKMQ (reference sequence). Trimming stripped 3 bases from V and 3 bases from J, with 11 bases between. This CDR3 comprises 15 residues. CDR3 DNA sequence: TGTGCCAGCAGCTTCCGGGACTTCCACACCGGGGAGCTGTTTTTT. Translation gives CASSFRDFHTGELFF.

This chain uses TRBV2 with TRBJ2-1; 8 nucleotides align to TRBD2. V was clipped by 6 bases and J by 3 bases; unmatched bases: 4. The CDR3 runs to 14 residues. The V gene's germline CDR1 is SNHLY and CDR2 FYNNEI. The CDR3 loop is CASRSGRDYNEQFF. CDR3 DNA: TGTGCCAGCAGAAGCGGGAGAGACTACAATGAGCAGTTCTTC.

This clonotype was recorded a few times. The chain couples TRBV11-3 to TRBJ2-1, with TRBD2 as a possible D gene (6 bases). Germline loops: CDR1 SGHNT, CDR2 YENEEA. CDR3 length: 16 residues. Trimming shortened V by 1 base and J by 4 bases, and 14 bases separated the two germline ends. The CDR3 spells CASSLGSSGLYNEQFF. The CDR3 DNA follows: TGTGCCAGCAGCTTAGGATCCAGCGGGCTGTACAATGAGCAGTTCTTC.

In this sample, this clonotype turned up a few times. The V call is TRBV5-1, the J call TRBJ1-2; tentatively, D is TRBD1 (6 bases). This CDR3 spans 14 amino acids. V was trimmed by 5 bases and J by 4 bases, leaving 15 bases between them. CDR1 SGHRS and CDR2 YFSETQ come from the germline V gene. This CDR3 reads CASSPGTTPYGYTF. CDR3 nucleotide sequence: TGCGCCAGCAGTCCCGGGACAACTCCCTATGGCTACACCTTC.

The V call is TRBV24-1, the J call TRBJ2-3, with 7 bases fitting TRBD1. V gave up 7 bases and J gave up 2 bases; unmatched junction bases: 5. Germline CDR1 KGHDR, CDR2 SFDVKD. The CDR3 length is 14 residues. The CDR3 bases are TGTGCCACCAGAGAGACAGGGAACACAGATACGCAGTATTTT. It specifies CATRETGNTDTQYF.

In its sample, this clonotype was seen once. This rearrangement joins TRBV3-1 to TRBJ2-2; 14 bases map to TRBD2. The CDR3 contains 19 residues. Germline V gene lookup returns CDR1 LGHDT and CDR2 YNNKEL (reference sequence). With V trimmed by 3 bases and J by 7 bases, 13 bases remained unmatched. The CDR3: CASSQDSMGLAGAVGELFF. The CDR3 DNA sequence: TGTGCCAGCAGCCAGGATTCCATGGGACTAGCGGGAGCAGTCGGGGAGCTGTTTTTT.

CDR3 amino acids: CASTEGATEAFF. In DNA form, the CDR3 reads TGTGCCAGCACCGAGGGGGCGACTGAAGCTTTCTTT. The chain links TRBV2 to TRBJ1-1, with 7 bases identical to TRBD1. The CDR3 is 12 amino acids. In germline, CDR1 is SNHLY, CDR2 FYNNEI. V trimming: 7 bases; J trimming: 5 bases; junction bases outside the gene matches: 4.

The V and J genes are TRBV7-9 and TRBJ2-5, with 11 bases lining up with TRBD2. J was trimmed by 9 bases and V by 4 bases; bases with no gene match: 4. The V gene's germline CDR1 is SEHNR and CDR2 FQNEAQ (reference sequence). This CDR3 contains 13 residues. For the CDR3, the DNA is TGTGCCAGCAGCTCGACTAGCGGGGTTTCCCAGTACTTC. This codes for CASSSTSGVSQYF. The variable domain in full, completed from reference TRBV7-9 and TRBJ2-5, reads DTGVSQNPRHKITKRGQNVTFRCDPISEHNRLYWYRQTLGQGPEFLTYFQNEAQLEKSRLLSDRFSAERPKGSFSTLEIQRTEQGDSAMYLCASSSTSGVSQYFGPGTRLLVL.

This clonotype has just a few counts. The chain is built from TRBV5-8 and TRBJ2-1; 9 nucleotides match TRBD2. Germline CDR1 and CDR2: SGHTS and YDEGEE. J was trimmed by 8 bases and V by 6 bases; bases with no gene match: 3. This CDR3 is built from 12 residues. This chain's CDR3 is CASKGLAYEQFF. In DNA form, the CDR3 reads TGTGCCAGCAAGGGACTAGCCTATGAGCAGTTCTTC.

A few counts support this clonotype. The CDR3 here is CASSPPTGGRSYNEQFF. CDR3 sequence (DNA): TGTGCCAGCAGTCCCCCGACAGGGGGTAGATCCTACAATGAGCAGTTCTTC. The chain joins TRBV27 to TRBJ2-1; 9 bases map to TRBD1. Trimming took 5 bases from V and 1 from J; bases not matched to a gene: 9. The germline V gene encodes CDR1 MNHEY and CDR2 SMNVEV (reference sequence). CDR3 size: 17 residues.

This clonotype came up many times. The chain links TRBV25-1 to TRBJ2-3, with 9 bases fitting TRBD2. V was pared by 2 bases and J by 4 bases, with 7 bases of the junction left unmatched. The CDR3 totals 16 residues. Germline V gene data show CDR1 as MGHDK and CDR2 as SYGVNS. The CDR3 is CASSEVREGRADTQYF. For the CDR3, the DNA is TGTGCCAGCAGTGAAGTGCGGGAGGGCCGCGCAGATACGCAGTATTTT.

There are a few counts of this clonotype. J is TRBJ1-5 and V is TRBV20-1, with D perhaps TRBD1 (6 bases). V was pared by 0 bases and J by 0 bases, with 12 bases between. CDR1 and CDR2 from the germline V gene are DFQATT and SNEGSKA (reference sequence). The CDR3 covers 16 residues. The CDR3 DNA sequence: TGCAGTGCTAGAGATTCTGGACAGTATAGCAATCAGCCCCAGCATTTT. Protein product: CSARDSGQYSNQPQHF.

The V gene is TRBV6-5, the J gene TRBJ2-3; D gene unclear. The CDR3 is made up of 13 amino acids. Germline loops: CDR1 MNHEY, CDR2 SVGAGI. Trimming removed 2 bases from V and 4 bases from J, with 7 bases in between. The CDR3 sequence is CASSYRTSDTQYF. DNA for the CDR3: TGTGCCAGCAGTTACCGCACGTCAGATACGCAGTATTTT.

In this sample, this clonotype turned up a few times. The chain couples TRBV6-5 to TRBJ2-3; D not resolved. The CDR3 totals 16 residues. CDR1 and CDR2 (germline): MNHEY, SVGAGI. With 6 bases removed from V and 0 bases from J, the gap between germline ends came to 16 bases. In DNA, the CDR3 is TGTGCCAGCAGGATAGGATCGATGGGAAGCACAGATACGCAGTATTTT. Protein product: CASRIGSMGSTDTQYF.

The sample holds a few counts of this clonotype. The J gene is TRBJ1-5, the V gene TRBV6-6, with D possibly TRBD1 on 5 matching bases. The V and J ends lost 6 bases and 5 bases respectively, with 17 bases between them. The germline V gene has CDR1 MNHNY and CDR2 SVGAGI (reference sequence). This CDR3 spans 15 amino acids. The CDR3 loop reads CASSPVGGTHQPQHF. The CDR3 DNA is TGTGCCAGCAGCCCCGTTGGGGGAACCCATCAGCCCCAGCATTTT.

The V and J genes are TRBV10-2 and TRBJ2-5; D unresolved. This CDR3 region has 14 residues. The V end lost 1 base, the J end lost 3 bases, and 9 bases lay between the germline ends. Germline values: CDR1 WSHSY, CDR2 SAAADI. CDR3 coding DNA: TGCGCCAGCAGTGAGTACCGGGTTGAAGAGACCCAGTACTTC. This translates into CASSEYRVEETQYF.

The gene calls are TRBV29-1 and TRBJ2-1, with 8 nucleotides matching TRBD2. The CDR3 contains 14 residues. V shed 5 bases and J 0 bases; nucleotides not matched to a gene: 3. Germline assignment: CDR1 SQVTM and CDR2 ANQGSEA. CDR3 region: CSVLGTSSYNEQFF. In DNA form, the CDR3 reads TGCAGCGTTCTTGGGACTAGCTCCTACAATGAGCAGTTCTTC.

This clonotype showed up just a few times. CDR3 sequence: CASSLAWEGSLSKTGELFF. The CDR3, as DNA: TGTGCCAGCAGCTTAGCCTGGGAAGGGTCCCTCTCCAAGACCGGGGAGCTGTTTTTT. V usage is TRBV7-9 and J usage is TRBJ2-2; no definite D call. This CDR3 has 19 residues. The germline CDR1 and CDR2 sequences are SEHNR and FQNEAQ (reference sequence). The V end was cut by 0 bases, the J end by 5 bases, with 22 bases between.

The rearrangement uses TRBV20-1 and TRBJ1-6; perhaps TRBD1 as D (5 bases). The length of the CDR3 is 17 residues. V gave up 1 base and J gave up 0 bases, with 13 bases separating them. Per germline, CDR1 DFQATT and CDR2 SNEGSKA (reference sequence). The CDR3 coding sequence is TGCAGTGCTAGAGTGGGGACCGCGAGCTCCTATAATTCACCCCTCCACTTT. Translated, it gives CSARVGTASSYNSPLHF.

This clonotype was seen more than once but under ten times. This CDR3 reads CASSLSLAAYEQYF. In nucleotides, the CDR3 is TGTGCCAGCAGTTTATCACTAGCGGCATACGAGCAGTACTTC. The gene calls are TRBV28 and TRBJ2-7; the match to TRBD2 covers 8 bases. There are 14 residues in the CDR3. The germline CDR1 and CDR2 sequences are MDHEN and SYDVKM. J lost 4 bases, V lost 1 base, and 3 bases had no gene match.